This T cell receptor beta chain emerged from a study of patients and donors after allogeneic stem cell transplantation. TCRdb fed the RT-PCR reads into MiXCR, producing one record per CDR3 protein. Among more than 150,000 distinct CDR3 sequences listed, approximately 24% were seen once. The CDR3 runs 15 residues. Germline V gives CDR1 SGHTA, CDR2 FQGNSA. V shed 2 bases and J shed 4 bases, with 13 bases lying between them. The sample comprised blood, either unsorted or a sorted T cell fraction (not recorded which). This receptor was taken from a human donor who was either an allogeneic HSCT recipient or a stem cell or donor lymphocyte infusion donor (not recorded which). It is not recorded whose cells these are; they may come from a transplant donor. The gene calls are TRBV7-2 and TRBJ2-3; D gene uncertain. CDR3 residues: CASSLSYGESDTQYF. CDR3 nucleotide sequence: TGTGCCAGCAGCTTATCTTATGGCGAGTCAGATACGCAGTATTTT.